This T cell receptor beta chain emerged from a study of regulatory T cells in long-lasting Graves disease. Time point noted: newly diagnosed GD, antithyroid drugs for less than 3 months. RNA extracted from PBMCs served as the sequencing template. Germline values: CDR1 LNHNV, CDR2 YYDKDF (reference sequence). The V end was cut by 0 bases, the J end by 7 bases, with 10 bases between. The CDR3 has 15 residues. General study points: Preferential use of TRBV28, TRBJ1-2 and TRBJ2-5 was seen in persistent disease.

As concerns this clonotype: Its antigen is unknown.

Sequencing libraries for TCR beta were prepared with iRepertoire HTBI primers and Arm-PCR of CDR3 regions. The authors' processing: Detected in the samples were roughly 60 TRBV and about 15 TRBJ segments. TCRdb re-called the multiplex PCR reads through MiXCR, storing one row per CDR3 protein. The V and J calls shown here were made by TCRdb, not taken from the authors' results. The sample consists of fewer than 650,000 distinct CDR3 sequences, about 16% of them appearing once. The data also belong to a second study, concerning T cells in Graves' hyperthyroidism and ophthalmopathy. Turning to that study: A first-round RT-PCR of the TCR CDR3 used the HTBI primer set. In the blood, most expanded thyroid clonotypes above 0.001 appeared as well.

The material was peripheral blood mononuclear cells (PBMCs), obtained at new diagnosis, from a patient treated with antithyroid drugs. The V gene is TRBV15, the J gene TRBJ1-6; the D gene is possibly TRBD1 (5 bases). The TCR comes from a man aged 18-30 years with Graves disease. CDR3 nucleotide sequence: TGTGCCACCAGCAGAGATGCAGGGACGAATTCACCCCTCCACTTT. Its protein is CATSRDAGTNSPLHF.